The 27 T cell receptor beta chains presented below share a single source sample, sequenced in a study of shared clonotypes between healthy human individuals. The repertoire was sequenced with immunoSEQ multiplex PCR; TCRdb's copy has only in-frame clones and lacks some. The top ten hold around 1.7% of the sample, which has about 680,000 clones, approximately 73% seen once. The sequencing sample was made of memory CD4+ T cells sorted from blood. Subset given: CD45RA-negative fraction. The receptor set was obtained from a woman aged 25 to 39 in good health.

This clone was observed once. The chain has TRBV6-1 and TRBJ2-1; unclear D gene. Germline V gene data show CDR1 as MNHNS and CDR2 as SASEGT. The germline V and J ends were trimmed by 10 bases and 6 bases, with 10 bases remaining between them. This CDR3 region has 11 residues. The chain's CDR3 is CATTPLNEQFF. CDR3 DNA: TGTGCCACCACCCCCCTCAATGAGCAGTTCTTC.

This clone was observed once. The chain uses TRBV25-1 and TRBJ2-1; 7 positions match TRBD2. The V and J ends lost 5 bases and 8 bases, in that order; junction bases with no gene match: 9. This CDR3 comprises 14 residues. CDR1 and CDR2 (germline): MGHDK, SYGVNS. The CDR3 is CASSWYGRTHEQFF. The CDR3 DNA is TGTGCCAGCAGTTGGTACGGGAGGACTCATGAGCAGTTCTTC.

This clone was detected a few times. CDR3 in DNA: TGTGCCAGCAGTTGGGACAGGAGAACTAATGAAAAACTGTTTTTT. Protein: CASSWDRRTNEKLFF. The chain employs TRBV5-5 and TRBJ1-4, with 8 bases matching TRBD1. This CDR3 is 15 amino acids long. Looked up from germline, CDR1 is SGHKS and CDR2 is YYEKEE (reference sequence). V gave up 5 bases and J gave up 1 base; unmatched junction bases: 4.

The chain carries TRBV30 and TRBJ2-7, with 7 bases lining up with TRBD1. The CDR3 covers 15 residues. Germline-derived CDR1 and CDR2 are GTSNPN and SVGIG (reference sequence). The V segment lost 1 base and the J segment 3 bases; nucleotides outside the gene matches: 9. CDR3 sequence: CAWSGSTGYLYEQYF. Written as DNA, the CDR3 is TGTGCCTGGAGTGGATCGACAGGGTACCTCTACGAGCAGTACTTC.

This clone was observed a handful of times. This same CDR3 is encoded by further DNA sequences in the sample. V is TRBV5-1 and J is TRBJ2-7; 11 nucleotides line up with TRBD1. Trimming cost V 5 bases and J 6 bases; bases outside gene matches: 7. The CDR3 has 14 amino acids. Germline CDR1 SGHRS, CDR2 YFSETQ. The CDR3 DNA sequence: TGCGCCAGCAGTCCCGGGACAGGGGGACTCGAGCAGTACTTC. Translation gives CASSPGTGGLEQYF. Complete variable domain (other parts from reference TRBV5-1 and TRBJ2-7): KAGVTQTPRYLIKTRGQQVTLSCSPISGHRSVSWYQQTPGQGLQFLFEYFSETQRNKGNFPGRFSGRQFSNSRSEMNVSTLELGDSALYLCASSPGTGGLEQYFGPGTRLTVT.

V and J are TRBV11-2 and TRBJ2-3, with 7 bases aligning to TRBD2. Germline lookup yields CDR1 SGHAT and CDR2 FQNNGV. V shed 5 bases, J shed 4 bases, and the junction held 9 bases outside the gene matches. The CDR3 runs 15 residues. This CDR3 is CASSGWGGSADTQYF. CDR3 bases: TGTGCCAGCAGCGGTTGGGGCGGGAGTGCAGATACGCAGTATTTT. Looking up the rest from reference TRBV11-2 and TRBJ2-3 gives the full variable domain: EAGVAQSPRYKIIEKRQSVAFWCNPISGHATLYWYQQILGQGPKLLIQFQNNGVVDDSQLPKDRFSAERLKGVDSTLKIQPAKLEDSAVYLCASSGWGGSADTQYFGPGTRLTVL.

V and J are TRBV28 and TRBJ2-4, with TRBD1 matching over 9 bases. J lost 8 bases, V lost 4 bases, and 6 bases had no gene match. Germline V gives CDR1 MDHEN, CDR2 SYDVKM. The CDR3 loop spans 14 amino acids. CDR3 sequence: CASSYPGQGYIQYF. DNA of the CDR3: TGTGCCAGCAGTTATCCGGGACAGGGATACATTCAGTACTTC.

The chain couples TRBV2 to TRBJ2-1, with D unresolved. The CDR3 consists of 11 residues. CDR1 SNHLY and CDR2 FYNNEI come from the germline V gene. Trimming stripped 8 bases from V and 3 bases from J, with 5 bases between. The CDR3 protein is CASGVYNEQFF. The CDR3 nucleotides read TGTGCCAGCGGAGTCTACAATGAGCAGTTCTTC.

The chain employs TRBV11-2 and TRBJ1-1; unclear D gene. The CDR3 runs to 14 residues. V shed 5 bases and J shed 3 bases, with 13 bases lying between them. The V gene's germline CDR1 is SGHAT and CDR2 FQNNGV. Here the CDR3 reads CASSPWGTHTEAFF. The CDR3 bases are TGTGCCAGCAGCCCCTGGGGAACGCACACTGAAGCTTTCTTT.

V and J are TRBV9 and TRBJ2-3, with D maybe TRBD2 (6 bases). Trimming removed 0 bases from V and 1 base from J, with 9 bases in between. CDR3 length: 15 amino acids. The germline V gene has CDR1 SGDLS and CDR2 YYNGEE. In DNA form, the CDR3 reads TGTGCCAGCAGCGTAGGGACTACCCGCACAGATACGCAGTATTTT. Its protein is CASSVGTTRTDTQYF.

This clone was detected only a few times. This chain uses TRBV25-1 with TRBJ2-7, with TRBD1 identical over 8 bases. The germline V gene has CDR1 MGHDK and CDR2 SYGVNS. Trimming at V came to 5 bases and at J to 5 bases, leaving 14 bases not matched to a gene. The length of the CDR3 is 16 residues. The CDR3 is CASSPTPGTGRNEQYF. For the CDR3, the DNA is TGTGCCAGCAGTCCGACCCCCGGGACAGGCAGGAACGAGCAGTACTTC.

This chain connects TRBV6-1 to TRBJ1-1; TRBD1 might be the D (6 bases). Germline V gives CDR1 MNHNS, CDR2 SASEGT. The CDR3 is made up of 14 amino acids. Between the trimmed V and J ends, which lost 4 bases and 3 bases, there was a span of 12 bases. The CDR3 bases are TGTGCCAGCAGTGGGAGGGGGGGACACACTGAAGCTTTCTTT. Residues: CASSGRGGHTEAFF.

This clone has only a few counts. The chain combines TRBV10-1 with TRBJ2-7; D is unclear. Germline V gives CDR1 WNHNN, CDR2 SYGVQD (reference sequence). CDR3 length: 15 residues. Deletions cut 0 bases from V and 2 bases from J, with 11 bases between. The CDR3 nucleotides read TGCGCCAGCAGTGAGTCCGTGGACGGCACCTACGAGCAGTACTTC. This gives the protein CASSESVDGTYEQYF.

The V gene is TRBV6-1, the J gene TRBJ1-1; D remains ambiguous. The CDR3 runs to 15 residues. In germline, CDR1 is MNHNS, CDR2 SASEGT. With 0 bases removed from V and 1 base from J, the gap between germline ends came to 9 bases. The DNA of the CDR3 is TGTGCCAGCAGTGAAGCGCTCAATGGGAACACTGAAGCTTTCTTT. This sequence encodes CASSEALNGNTEAFF.

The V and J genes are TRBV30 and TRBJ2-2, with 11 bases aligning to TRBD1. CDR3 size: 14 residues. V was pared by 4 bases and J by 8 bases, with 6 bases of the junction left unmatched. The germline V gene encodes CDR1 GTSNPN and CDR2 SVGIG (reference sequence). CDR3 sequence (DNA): TGTGCCTGGACCGGACAGGGGGCTTTAGGGGAGCTGTTTTTT. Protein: CAWTGQGALGELFF.

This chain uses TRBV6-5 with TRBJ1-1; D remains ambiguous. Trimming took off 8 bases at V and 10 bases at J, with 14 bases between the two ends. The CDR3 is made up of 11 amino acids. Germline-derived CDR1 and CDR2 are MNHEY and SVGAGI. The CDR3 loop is CASRQNMAAFF. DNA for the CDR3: TGTGCCAGCCGCCAAAACATGGCAGCTTTCTTT.

The chain's CDR3 is CASSWDRVTEAFF. In nucleotides, the CDR3 is TGTGCCAGCAGCTGGGACAGGGTTACTGAAGCTTTCTTT. This chain uses TRBV5-4 with TRBJ1-1; TRBD1 aligns across 9 bases. This CDR3 spans 13 amino acids. V lost 3 bases to trimming and J lost 5 bases; unmatched junction nucleotides: 2. Germline V gene lookup returns CDR1 SGHNT and CDR2 YYREEE (reference sequence).

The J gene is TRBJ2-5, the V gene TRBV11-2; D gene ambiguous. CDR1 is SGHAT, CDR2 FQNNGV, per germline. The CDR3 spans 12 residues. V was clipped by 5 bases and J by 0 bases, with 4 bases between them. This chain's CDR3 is CASSPNQETQYF. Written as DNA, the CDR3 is TGTGCCAGCAGCCCAAACCAAGAGACCCAGTACTTC.

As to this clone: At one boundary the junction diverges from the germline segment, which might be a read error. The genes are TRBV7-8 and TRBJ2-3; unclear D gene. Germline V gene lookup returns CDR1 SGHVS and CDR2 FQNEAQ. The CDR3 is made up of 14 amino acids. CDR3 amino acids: CASSLEYGTYTQYF. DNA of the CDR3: TGTGCCAGCAGCTTAGAGTACGGCACATATACGCAGTATTTT. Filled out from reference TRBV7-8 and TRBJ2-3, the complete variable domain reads GAGVSQSPRYKVAKRGQDVALRCDPISGHVSLFWYQQALGQGPEFLTYFQNEAQLDKSGLPSDRFFAERPEGSVSTLKIQRTQQEDSAVYLCASSLEYGTYTQYFGPGTRLTVL.

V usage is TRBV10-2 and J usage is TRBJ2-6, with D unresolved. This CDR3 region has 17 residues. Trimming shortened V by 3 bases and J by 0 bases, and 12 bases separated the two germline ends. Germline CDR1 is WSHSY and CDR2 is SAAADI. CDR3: CASSDATAISGANVLTF. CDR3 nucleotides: TGCGCCAGCAGTGATGCTACGGCGATCTCTGGGGCCAACGTCCTGACTTTC.

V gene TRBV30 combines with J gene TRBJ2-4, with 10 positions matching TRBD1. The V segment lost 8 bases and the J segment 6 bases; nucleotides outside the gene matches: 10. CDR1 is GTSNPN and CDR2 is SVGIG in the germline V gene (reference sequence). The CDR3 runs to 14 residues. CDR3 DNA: TGTGCCCGGTCTTCGGGGACAGGGGTAAACATTCAGTACTTC. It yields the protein CARSSGTGVNIQYF.

The CDR3: CASRNGIHGANVLTF. CDR3 coding DNA: TGTGCCAGCAGGAACGGCATTCACGGGGCCAACGTCCTGACTTTC. V gene TRBV6-6 combines with J gene TRBJ2-6; no definite D call. V was clipped by 6 bases and J by 4 bases, with 13 bases between them. The CDR3 spans 15 residues. Germline V gives CDR1 MNHNY, CDR2 SVGAGI (reference sequence).

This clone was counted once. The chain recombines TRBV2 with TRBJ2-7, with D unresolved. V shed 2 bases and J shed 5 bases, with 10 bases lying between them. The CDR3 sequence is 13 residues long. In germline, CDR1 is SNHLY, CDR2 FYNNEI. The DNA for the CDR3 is TGTGCCAGCAGTGAATGGGGTTTGGACGAGCAGTACTTC. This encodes CASSEWGLDEQYF.

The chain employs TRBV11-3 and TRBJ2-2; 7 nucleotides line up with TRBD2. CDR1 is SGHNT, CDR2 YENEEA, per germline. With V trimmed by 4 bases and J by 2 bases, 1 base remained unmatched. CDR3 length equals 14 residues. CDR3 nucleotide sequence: TGTGCCAGCAGCTCGGGAGGAAACACCGGGGAGCTGTTTTTT. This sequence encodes CASSSGGNTGELFF.

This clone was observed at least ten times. CDR3 loop: CASTGDRGRWETQYF. CDR3 DNA sequence: TGTGCCAGCACGGGGGACAGGGGGCGATGGGAGACCCAGTACTTC. V usage is TRBV25-1 and J usage is TRBJ2-5; 12 positions agree with TRBD1. The V segment lost 7 bases and the J segment 5 bases; nucleotides outside the gene matches: 8. CDR1 and CDR2 from the germline V gene are MGHDK and SYGVNS. The CDR3 contains 15 residues.

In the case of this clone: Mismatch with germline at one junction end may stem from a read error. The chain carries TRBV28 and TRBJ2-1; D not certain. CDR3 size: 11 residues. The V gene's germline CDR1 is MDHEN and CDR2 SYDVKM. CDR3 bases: TGTGCCAGCAGTTCCTCCAATGAGCAGTTCTTC. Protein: CASSSSNEQFF.

CDR3 DNA sequence: TGCGCCAGCAGCCAAGGAACCCTAGCGGGAGGGGGGGATACGCAGTATTTT. The encoded protein is CASSQGTLAGGGDTQYF. The chain carries TRBV4-1 and TRBJ2-3; 12 positions agree with TRBD2. Germline CDR1 is MGHRA and CDR2 is YSYEKL. This CDR3 spans 17 amino acids. V gave up 1 base and J gave up 6 bases; unmatched junction bases: 8.